These 22 T cell receptor beta chains came from one sample sequenced in a study of blood T cells in healthy people across ages (dated by TCRdb to between 2014 and 2017). Libraries were made using 5' RACE. Sequencing took place on an Illumina HiSeq 2500. A second PCR of roughly 7 to 11 cycles was performed with a sample-barcoded 5' primer and a J-beta primer mix. Using fastp at Q25 and MiXCR, TCRdb reprocessed the public reads and kept productive beta chains. Every CDR3 protein is listed once, alongside the most common genes and DNA of its rows. The sample data list 1,300,000 or so distinct CDR3 sequences, and roughly 64% of these were observed just once. The top ten hold roughly 7% of the sample. What was sequenced was blood. The receptors stem from a man aged 18 to 29 in good health.

The chain links TRBV6-1 to TRBJ2-5, with D unresolved. The assigned J gene may be wrong: the sequence end matches TRBJ2-7 better. CDR1 is MNHNS, CDR2 SASEGT, per germline. There are 13 residues in the CDR3. The CDR3 spells CASSGPDYGEQYF. The DNA for the CDR3 is TGTGCCAGCAGTGGACCTGATTACGGCGAGCAGTACTTC.

The chain carries TRBV11-2 and TRBJ2-5, with D possibly being TRBD1 or TRBD2 (6 bases each). The germline gives CDR1 SGHAT, CDR2 FQNNGV. The germline V and J ends were trimmed by 5 bases and 4 bases, with 14 bases remaining between them. This CDR3 spans 14 amino acids. The CDR3 spells CASSPPGARETQYF. As DNA, the CDR3 is TGTGCCAGCAGCCCACCGGGGGCGAGAGAGACCCAGTACTTC. The entire variable domain, with the rest obtained from reference TRBV11-2 and TRBJ2-5, is as follows: EAGVAQSPRYKIIEKRQSVAFWCNPISGHATLYWYQQILGQGPKLLIQFQNNGVVDDSQLPKDRFSAERLKGVDSTLKIQPAKLEDSAVYLCASSPPGARETQYFGPGTRLLVL.

The rearrangement uses TRBV20-1 and TRBJ2-3, with 7 bases that match TRBD2. The V gene's germline CDR1 is DFQATT and CDR2 SNEGSKA (reference sequence). The CDR3 runs 15 residues. The V and J ends lost 6 bases and 3 bases, in that order; junction bases with no gene match: 12. In DNA, the CDR3 is TGCAGTGCAGCGACCAGCGGGACGGGAACAGATACGCAGTATTTT. It specifies CSAATSGTGTDTQYF.

This chain joins TRBV24-1 and TRBJ2-4; 7 bases match TRBD1. The CDR3 loop spans 15 amino acids. V was clipped by 4 bases and J by 4 bases; unmatched bases: 6. Germline V CDR1 and CDR2: KGHDR, SFDVKD. CDR3 DNA sequence: TGTGCCACCAGTGACGCCGGGGACAGTAAAAACATTCAGTACTTC. It encodes CATSDAGDSKNIQYF.

This clonotype was seen a few times. The chain employs TRBV6-5 and TRBJ2-1, with 8 bases identical to TRBD2. V shed 6 bases, J shed 6 bases, and the junction held 4 bases outside the gene matches. Germline V gene sequence: CDR1 MNHEY, CDR2 SVGAGI. The CDR3 covers 13 residues. The CDR3, as DNA: TGTGCCAGCAGCCCCAGCGGGGGCAATGAGCAGTTCTTC. As protein: CASSPSGGNEQFF.

This clonotype was observed a handful of times. V usage is TRBV5-1 and J usage is TRBJ2-5, with a possible D match to TRBD2 (6 bases). CDR1 and CDR2 (germline): SGHRS, YFSETQ. V was shortened by 4 bases and J by 1 base, with 14 bases between the two germline ends. The CDR3 loop spans 15 amino acids. Here the CDR3 DNA reads TGCGCCAGCAGCACTGAGGTGGGGGGCCAAGAGACCCAGTACTTC. It specifies CASSTEVGGQETQYF.

V usage is TRBV7-6 and J usage is TRBJ2-7, with TRBD2 identical over 10 bases. Germline V CDR1 and CDR2: SGHVS, FNYEAQ. Germline trimming cut 5 bases from V and 0 bases from J; bases unmatched to any gene: 10. The CDR3 has 17 residues. The CDR3 sequence is CASSQTSGTPSSYEQYF. In DNA form, the CDR3 reads TGTGCCAGCAGCCAAACTAGCGGGACCCCCAGCTCCTACGAGCAGTACTTC.

The chain links TRBV9 to TRBJ1-1; maybe TRBD1 (6 bases). CDR1 and CDR2 (germline): SGDLS, YYNGEE. V lost 3 bases and J lost 9, with 15 bases in between. The CDR3 length is 13 residues. The DNA of the CDR3 is TGTGCCAGCAGCGACGGGACAACCGATAAAGCTTTCTTT. It yields the protein CASSDGTTDKAFF.

This chain uses TRBV5-1 with TRBJ1-5; a possible D gene is TRBD1 (6 bases). The CDR3 runs 18 residues. Per the germline V gene, CDR1 is SGHRS and CDR2 is YFSETQ. V gave up 0 bases and J gave up 0 bases, with 16 bases separating them. The CDR3 loop is CASSLVRQVEYSNQPQHF. DNA of the CDR3: TGCGCCAGCAGCTTGGTTCGACAGGTCGAATATAGCAATCAGCCCCAGCATTTT.

This chain uses TRBV20-1 with TRBJ1-2; a possible D gene is TRBD1 (5 bases). The CDR3 is made up of 15 amino acids. Per germline, CDR1 DFQATT and CDR2 SNEGSKA (reference sequence). Trimming stripped 3 bases from V and 0 bases from J, with 14 bases between. Here the CDR3 reads CSARGERFSNYGYTF. The CDR3, as DNA: TGCAGTGCTAGGGGGGAACGGTTTTCTAACTATGGCTACACCTTC.

The rearrangement joins TRBV4-1 to TRBJ2-1; 9 bases agree with TRBD1. The germline V gene has CDR1 MGHRA and CDR2 YSYEKL. The CDR3 sequence is 15 residues long. The V gene end was trimmed by 4 bases and the J gene end by 8 bases; junction bases not matched to a gene: 9. CDR3 region: CASSPWGQGKDEQFF. DNA of the CDR3: TGCGCCAGCAGCCCCTGGGGACAGGGTAAGGATGAGCAGTTCTTC.

The chain employs TRBV19 and TRBJ1-5; D ambiguous. The CDR3 covers 14 residues. The germline CDR1 and CDR2 sequences are LNHDA and SQIVND (reference sequence). Trimming took off 6 bases at V and 0 bases at J, with 9 bases between the two ends. The DNA of the CDR3 is TGTGCCAGTAGATCACACTATAGCAATCAGCCCCAGCATTTT. Amino acid sequence: CASRSHYSNQPQHF.

V gene TRBV12-3 or TRBV12-4 combines with J gene TRBJ1-2; perhaps TRBD1 as D (5 bases). The CDR3 spans 15 residues. Trimming stripped 6 bases from V and 0 bases from J, with 14 bases between. DNA for the CDR3: TGTGCCAGCAGGGGGGAGTCAGATGCTAACTATGGCTACACCTTC. It yields the protein CASRGESDANYGYTF.

This clonotype was found many times. The chain employs TRBV7-8 and TRBJ1-4, with D unclear. Trimming cost V 1 base and J 7 bases, with 13 bases left between them. This CDR3 is 15 amino acids long. Per germline, CDR1 SGHVS and CDR2 FQNEAQ. CDR3 residues: CASSLVGGNGEKLFF. In nucleotides, the CDR3 is TGTGCCAGCAGCTTAGTGGGCGGGAATGGTGAAAAACTGTTTTTT. Looking up the rest from reference TRBV7-8 and TRBJ1-4 gives the full variable domain: GAGVSQSPRYKVAKRGQDVALRCDPISGHVSLFWYQQALGQGPEFLTYFQNEAQLDKSGLPSDRFFAERPEGSVSTLKIQRTQQEDSAVYLCASSLVGGNGEKLFFGSGTQLSVL.

The rearrangement joins TRBV6-1 to TRBJ1-2; D not resolved. CDR1 is MNHNS, CDR2 SASEGT, per germline. The germline V and J ends were trimmed by 1 base and 4 bases, with 10 bases remaining between them. The CDR3 contains 14 residues. This CDR3 is CASSEVRAPYGYTF. DNA for the CDR3: TGTGCCAGCAGTGAAGTGCGAGCCCCCTATGGCTACACCTTC.

DNA for the CDR3: TGTGCCAGCCTAGCAGCTTGGGACTACGAGCAGTACTTC. Translated: CASLAAWDYEQYF. V gene TRBV12-3 or TRBV12-4 combines with J gene TRBJ2-7, with D perhaps TRBD2 (5 bases). The CDR3 covers 13 residues. The V gene lost 8 bases and the J gene lost 3 bases, with 14 bases spanning the gap.

The V gene is TRBV5-1, the J gene TRBJ1-2, with D perhaps matching TRBD1 (6 bases). This CDR3 contains 15 residues. The V and J ends lost 0 bases and 3 bases respectively, with 12 bases between them. CDR1 is SGHRS and CDR2 is YFSETQ in the germline V gene. The CDR3 here is CASSLVSGGDYGYTF. CDR3 DNA: TGCGCCAGCAGCTTGGTGAGCGGGGGCGACTATGGCTACACCTTC. Drawing the rest from reference TRBV5-1 and TRBJ1-2, the complete variable domain is KAGVTQTPRYLIKTRGQQVTLSCSPISGHRSVSWYQQTPGQGLQFLFEYFSETQRNKGNFPGRFSGRQFSNSRSEMNVSTLELGDSALYLCASSLVSGGDYGYTFGSGTRLTVV.

This chain connects TRBV10-3 to TRBJ2-7; D gene uncertain. Looked up from germline, CDR1 is ENHRY and CDR2 is SYGVKD. Deletions cut 2 bases from V and 3 bases from J, with 8 bases between. The CDR3 runs 13 residues. The DNA for the CDR3 is TGTGCCATCAGTGAGGAACAGCTCTACGAGCAGTACTTC. It is translated as CAISEEQLYEQYF.

This rearrangement joins TRBV11-3 to TRBJ2-1; D may be TRBD1 or TRBD2 (5 bases each). V was shortened by 3 bases and J by 5 bases, with 17 bases between the two germline ends. This CDR3 is built from 16 residues. CDR1 is SGHNT and CDR2 is YENEEA in the germline V gene. This CDR3 is CASSFSFGTTNNEQFF. Written as DNA, the CDR3 is TGTGCCAGCAGCTTTTCCTTTGGGACGACAAACAATGAGCAGTTCTTC. The full variable domain, in which reference TRBV11-3 and TRBJ2-1 provide the parts outside the CDR3, is EAGVVQSPRYKIIEKKQPVAFWCNPISGHNTLYWYLQNLGQGPELLIRYENEEAVDDSQLPKDRFSAERLKGVDSTLKIQPAELGDSAVYLCASSFSFGTTNNEQFFGPGTRLTVL.

The table lists this clonotype with a few counts. V is TRBV6-2 or TRBV6-3 and J is TRBJ1-2, with 7 bases that match TRBD1. Trimming took 7 bases from V and 4 from J; bases not matched to a gene: 6. This CDR3 region has 13 residues. Germline V gene sequence: CDR1 MNHEY, CDR2 SVGEGT. The chain's CDR3 is CASIMRQGYGYTF. DNA for the CDR3: TGTGCCAGCATTATGAGACAGGGCTATGGCTACACCTTC.

Written as DNA, the CDR3 is TGTGCCAGCAGTGACGGGGGGGATGAGCAGTTCTTC. As protein: CASSDGGDEQFF. The J gene is TRBJ2-1, the V gene TRBV6-4; 7 bases fit TRBD2. The CDR3 extends over 12 amino acids. Germline lookup yields CDR1 MRHNA and CDR2 SNTAGT. V was clipped by 2 bases and J by 8 bases; unmatched bases: 0.

The V gene is TRBV4-1, the J gene TRBJ2-7; tentatively, D is TRBD2 (6 bases). Germline-derived CDR1 and CDR2 are MGHRA and YSYEKL. With 1 base removed from V and 2 bases from J, the gap between germline ends came to 15 bases. The CDR3 consists of 16 residues. The CDR3 bases are TGCGCCAGCAGCCAAGGACTGGATAGCGGAACCTACGAGCAGTACTTC. Its translation: CASSQGLDSGTYEQYF.